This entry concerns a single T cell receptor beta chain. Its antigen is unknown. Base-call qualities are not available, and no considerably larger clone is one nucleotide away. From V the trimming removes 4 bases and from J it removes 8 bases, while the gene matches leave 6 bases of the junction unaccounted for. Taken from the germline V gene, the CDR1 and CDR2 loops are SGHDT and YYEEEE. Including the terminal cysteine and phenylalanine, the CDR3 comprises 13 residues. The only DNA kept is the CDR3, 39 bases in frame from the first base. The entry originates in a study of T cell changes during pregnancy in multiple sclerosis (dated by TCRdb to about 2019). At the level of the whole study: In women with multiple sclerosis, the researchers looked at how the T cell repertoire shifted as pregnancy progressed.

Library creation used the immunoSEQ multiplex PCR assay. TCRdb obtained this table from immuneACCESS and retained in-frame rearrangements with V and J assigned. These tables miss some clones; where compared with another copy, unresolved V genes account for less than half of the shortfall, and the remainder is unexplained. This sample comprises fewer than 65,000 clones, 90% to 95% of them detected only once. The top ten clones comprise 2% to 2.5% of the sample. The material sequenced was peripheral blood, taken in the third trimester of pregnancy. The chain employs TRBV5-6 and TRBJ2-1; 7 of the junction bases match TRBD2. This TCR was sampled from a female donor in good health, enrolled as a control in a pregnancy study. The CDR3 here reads CASSPRGGHEQFF. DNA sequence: TGTGCCAGCAGCCCACGCGGGGGACATGAGCAGTTCTTC.